This TCR beta chain was recovered during a study of T-cell memory formation after mild COVID-19. Broader study findings: That cross-reactive memory joined was suggested by some responding clones appearing in pre-infection memory. Most CD4+ clones that shrank were in CM and EM, while CD8+ ones turned up in EMRA. Clones that got smaller from day 15 to 85 had even CD4/CD8, while clones growing later tipped toward CD4+.

By its share, this clonotype is medium-sized. The antigen is not known. Deletions cut 7 bases from V and 4 bases from J, with 28 bases between. CDR3 length: 19 amino acids. The 5'RACE method, run with constant-segment primers, produced TCR alpha and TCR beta cDNA libraries (carrying sample barcodes and UMIs). Using its own MiXCR run on the 5' RACE reads, TCRdb lists one record per CDR3 protein. The sample lists around 35,000 distinct CDR3 sequences; 7.5% to 8% were seen once. The TCR comes from a man younger than 35 who had mild COVID-19 (a few samples of this study predate the infection). Cell type and time point are not known. Input material: PBMCs or a T cell subset sorted from them (not recorded which). This chain connects TRBV12-3 or TRBV12-4 to TRBJ2-2, with a tentative D call TRBD1 (5 bases). CDR3: CASKIYRFQGVLFTGELFF. Written as DNA, the CDR3 is TGTGCCAGCAAAATTTACAGGTTTCAAGGGGTGCTATTCACCGGGGAGCTGTTTTTT.